A selection of T cell receptor beta chains follows, all from one sample in a study of blood T cell repertoires in COVID-19. Sequenced by immunoSEQ multiplex PCR; TCRdb stores in-frame clones only, minus some. The data hold around 77,000 clones, with about four fifths observed a single time. Material: peripheral blood. These receptors all come from a human donor in a cohort sampled during active COVID-19. Each CDR3 is given with its conserved first and last residue. A D gene is named only where the DNA matches it firmly. Size values are once, few and many counts, or a class for expanded clones, and some rows have none.

v_call	d_call	clone_size	j_call	cdr3_aa	cdr3_nt
TRBV23-1	TRBD1	NA	TRBJ1-1	CASSHPTRQGADRTEAFF	TGCGCCAGCAGTCACCCTACAAGACAGGGGGCTGATCGGACTGAAGCTTTCTTT
TRBV9	NA	few	TRBJ1-2	CASSVAPGPGTYGYTF	TGTGCCAGCAGCGTAGCCCCGGGCCCGGGGACTTATGGCTACACCTTC
TRBV3-1/TRBV3-2	NA	NA	TRBJ2-2	CASSQRAGELFF	TGTGCCAGCAGCCAGAGAGCCGGGGAGCTGTTTTTT
TRBV6-5	NA	NA	TRBJ1-2	CASSPQANYGYTF	TGTGCCAGCAGCCCGCAGGCAAACTATGGCTACACCTTC
TRBV24-1	NA	NA	TRBJ1-1	CATSDPYRDEAFF	TGTGCCACCAGTGATCCCTACAGGGATGAAGCTTTCTTT
TRBV9	TRBD1	NA	TRBJ1-3	CASSIDRASGNTIYF	TGTGCCAGCAGTATTGACAGGGCCTCTGGAAACACCATATATTTT
TRBV7-9	NA	few	TRBJ2-2	CASSSSTGELFF	TGTGCCAGCAGCTCGAGTACCGGGGAGCTGTTTTTT
TRBV10-3	NA	NA	TRBJ1-6	CAISSQGPAYNSPLHF	TGTGCCATCAGTTCGCAGGGGCCCGCCTATAATTCACCCCTCCACTTT
TRBV29-1	TRBD1	NA	TRBJ1-2	CSGTGVYGYTF	TGCAGCGGGACAGGAGTCTATGGCTACACCTTC
TRBV14	NA	NA	TRBJ1-6	CASSQQGSYNSPLHF	TGTGCCAGCAGCCAACAGGGATCCTATAATTCACCCCTCCACTTT